The 9 T cell receptor beta chains in this list originate from one sample, sequenced in a study of cytomegalovirus exposure and HLA in healthy donors. Primers for the PCR totalled 60 Vbeta and 13 Jbeta. Sequenced by immunoSEQ multiplex PCR; TCRdb stores in-frame clones only, minus some. The sample table includes 180,000 or so clones. The specimen was PBMCs. Receptors were obtained from a boy younger than 18 in good health and CMV-seronegative.

This rearrangement joins TRBV7-2 to TRBJ2-1; no definite D call. The CDR3 spans 15 residues. Germline V gene data show CDR1 as SGHTA and CDR2 as FQGNSA. V lost 1 base to trimming and J lost 1 base, with 8 bases between them. CDR3: CASSLERESYNEQFF. The CDR3 bases are TGTGCCAGCAGCTTAGAAAGAGAATCCTACAATGAGCAGTTCTTC.

V is TRBV4-1 and J is TRBJ2-5, with 8 bases lining up with TRBD1. This CDR3 comprises 15 residues. V was pared by 4 bases and J by 4 bases, with 8 bases of the junction left unmatched. The germline V gene has CDR1 MGHRA and CDR2 YSYEKL. The CDR3 nucleotides are TGCGCCAGCAGCCCGACCTTACAGGGGGGAGAGACCCAGTACTTC. Translation: CASSPTLQGGETQYF.

This chain joins TRBV7-7 and TRBJ2-3, with TRBD1 matching over 7 bases. The CDR3 is 15 residues long. CDR1 is SSHAT, CDR2 FNYEAQ, per germline (reference sequence). Trimming cost V 5 bases and J 3 bases; bases outside gene matches: 8. In DNA form, the CDR3 reads TGTGCCAGCAGCCCTCTTAGGGGGCGAACAGATACGCAGTATTTT. Translating gives CASSPLRGRTDTQYF. The entire variable domain, with the rest obtained from reference TRBV7-7 and TRBJ2-3, is as follows: GAGVSQSPRYKVTKRGQDVTLRCDPISSHATLYWYQQALGQGPEFLTYFNYEAQPDKSGLPSDRFSAERPEGSISTLTIQRTEQRDSAMYRCASSPLRGRTDTQYFGPGTRLTVL.

The chain couples TRBV29-1 to TRBJ2-1; D is uncertain. Germline V gene lookup returns CDR1 SQVTM and CDR2 ANQGSEA. The CDR3 has 13 amino acids. V shed 3 bases and J shed 0 bases, with 6 bases lying between them. The CDR3 loop reads CSVDLASYNEQFF. The CDR3, as DNA: TGCAGCGTTGATCTGGCCTCCTACAATGAGCAGTTCTTC.

The rearrangement links TRBV19 to TRBJ1-5, with D tentatively TRBD1 (5 bases). Germline V gives CDR1 LNHDA, CDR2 SQIVND (reference sequence). CDR3 length: 15 residues. Trimming stripped 5 bases from V and 6 bases from J, with 17 bases between. The CDR3 nucleotides are TGTGCCAGTAGTGGGAGGGCAGGGAACGGTCAGCCCCAGCATTTT. This gives the protein CASSGRAGNGQPQHF.

The chain uses TRBV2 and TRBJ1-5; D ambiguous. The CDR3 length is 12 residues. V gave up 7 bases and J gave up 7 bases, with 11 bases separating them. Germline assignment: CDR1 SNHLY and CDR2 FYNNEI. In nucleotides, the CDR3 is TGTGCCAGCACGGCAGGCAGACAGCCCCAGCATTTT. This gives the protein CASTAGRQPQHF.

This rearrangement joins TRBV6-1 to TRBJ1-1; D ambiguous. Germline CDR1 reads MNHNS; CDR2 reads SASEGT. Trimming shortened V by 8 bases and J by 2 bases, and 6 bases separated the two germline ends. The CDR3 loop spans 11 amino acids. CDR3 loop: CASAGNTEAFF. The CDR3 DNA is TGTGCCAGCGCGGGTAACACTGAAGCTTTCTTT.

This sequence joins TRBV4-1 and TRBJ1-4, with 7 bases fitting TRBD1. Unmatched junction bases numbered 10, after V lost 4 bases and J lost 2 bases. Germline assignment: CDR1 MGHRA and CDR2 YSYEKL. The CDR3 covers 17 residues. The CDR3 coding sequence is TGCGCCAGCAGCCGCCCTGGAAAGGGGGCGACTAATGAAAAACTGTTTTTT. Translated, it gives CASSRPGKGATNEKLFF.

The V call is TRBV28, the J call TRBJ1-5; D not resolved. Germline V gene sequence: CDR1 MDHEN, CDR2 SYDVKM. The CDR3 is 13 residues long. Trimming removed 6 bases at V and 3 bases at J, with 9 bases between. In DNA form, the CDR3 reads TGTGCCAGCAGGAGAGGGTACAATCAGCCCCAGCATTTT. Its protein product is CASRRGYNQPQHF.